Following are 21 T cell receptor beta chains from one sample sequenced in a study of CD8+CD57+ T cells in acquired aplastic anemia. Study-wide findings and caveats: Total CD4+ and CD8+ pools in patients were more diverse than the CD8+CD57+ cells of those patients.

It was genomic DNA that served as the template for profiling TCR beta VDJ and CDR3. One entry per CDR3 protein, called by TCRdb with MiXCR from the reads. The data contain about 20,000 distinct CDR3 sequences, almost 40% of them seen just once; the ten biggest clones take up 87%. All sequencing subjects had displayed CD8+CD57+ cell expansion on flow cytometry. These receptors lack a known antigen. The sample was CD8+CD57+ T cells sorted from PBMCs. Sample subset: bead-enriched CD8+CD57+ effector memory T cells from SAA patients. The receptors derive from a human donor with aplastic anemia.

The table lists this clonotype with a count of one. V and J are TRBV7-9 and TRBJ2-5; D remains ambiguous. This CDR3 region has 14 residues. Germline CDR1 and CDR2: SEHNR and FQNEAQ (reference sequence). The germline V and J ends were trimmed by 1 base and 7 bases, with 13 bases remaining between them. CDR3 sequence: CASSLGAEGVTQYF. The CDR3 bases are TGTGCCAGCAGCTTAGGTGCCGAAGGCGTGACCCAGTACTTC.

This clonotype was picked up a small number of times. The chain joins TRBV2 to TRBJ2-7; possibly TRBD1 or TRBD2 for D (6 bases each). Trimming left V 6 bases short and J 0 bases short, with 18 bases between. This CDR3 is 16 amino acids long. Looked up from germline, CDR1 is SNHLY and CDR2 is FYNNEI. CDR3 residues: CASSLPVGGLSYEQYF. The DNA of the CDR3 is TGTGCCAGCAGCCTCCCTGTGGGGGGCCTCTCCTACGAGCAGTACTTC. Using reference TRBV2 and TRBJ2-7 for the parts outside the CDR3, the full variable domain is EPEVTQTPSHQVTQMGQEVILRCVPISNHLYFYWYRQILGQKVEFLVSFYNNEISEKSEIFDDQFSVERPDGSNFTLKIRSTKLEDSAMYFCASSLPVGGLSYEQYFGPGTRLTVT.

This clonotype has more than one count but fewer than ten. The rearrangement links TRBV7-2 to TRBJ2-7; 8 nucleotides agree with TRBD1. V lost 5 bases to trimming and J lost 2 bases; unmatched junction nucleotides: 5. The germline CDR1 and CDR2 sequences are SGHTA and FQGNSA. This CDR3 has 14 residues. CDR3 DNA: TGTGCCAGCAGCCCCTGGACAGGGACCTACGAGCAGTACTTC. This translates into CASSPWTGTYEQYF.

The CDR3 nucleotides are TGTGCCAGCTCTGACAGGGGGCAGGACGAGCAGTACTTC. The encoded protein is CASSDRGQDEQYF. The chain joins TRBV19 to TRBJ2-7, with TRBD1 matching 10 bases. Germline V gene lookup returns CDR1 LNHDA and CDR2 SQIVND (reference sequence). Trimming at V came to 9 bases and at J to 5 bases, leaving 7 bases not matched to a gene. The CDR3 has 13 amino acids. Together with reference TRBV19 and TRBJ2-7, the CDR3 gives the full variable domain: DGGITQSPKYLFRKEGQNVTLSCEQNLNHDAMYWYRQDPGQGLRLIYYSQIVNDFQKGDIAEGYSVSREKKESFPLTVTSAQKNPTAFYLCASSDRGQDEQYFGPGTRLTVT.

This clonotype was recorded at least ten times. Since a much larger clone is just one base distant, this may be a read error. The genes are TRBV6-5 and TRBJ2-5; D might be TRBD1 (5 bases). CDR3 size: 15 residues. The germline CDR1 and CDR2 sequences are MNHEY and SVGAGI. The CDR3 loop reads CTSSPILGVGETQYF. CDR3 bases: TGTACCAGCAGTCCAATTTTAGGGGTTGGGGAGACCCAGTACTTC.

V usage is TRBV6-1 and J usage is TRBJ1-5, with D tentatively TRBD1 (5 bases). The V end was cut by 7 bases, the J end by 2 bases, with 12 bases between. The CDR3 extends over 14 amino acids. Germline values: CDR1 MNHNS, CDR2 SASEGT. CDR3 protein: CASIRREGNQPQHF. In DNA form, the CDR3 reads TGTGCCAGCATTCGCAGGGAGGGCAATCAGCCCCAGCATTTT.

The rearrangement uses TRBV20-1 and TRBJ2-2; perhaps TRBD2 as D (7 bases). CDR3 length equals 14 residues. The ends were cut back, 8 bases at V and 7 bases at J, with 20 bases in the middle. The germline V gene has CDR1 DFQATT and CDR2 SNEGSKA (reference sequence). The CDR3 sequence is CSSPRGGRGGELFF. The CDR3 nucleotides read TGCAGTTCGCCCAGGGGAGGGCGCGGCGGGGAGCTGTTTTTT.

The chain has TRBV7-9 and TRBJ2-3; TRBD1 matches 10 bases. The ends lost 4 bases at V and 3 bases at J; junction bases unmatched: 7. The CDR3 sequence is 16 residues long. Germline loops: CDR1 SEHNR, CDR2 FQNEAQ (reference sequence). This chain's CDR3 is CASSSRDRGSTDTQYF. The CDR3 nucleotides read TGTGCCAGCAGCTCTAGGGACAGGGGATCGACAGATACGCAGTATTTT. Looking up the rest from reference TRBV7-9 and TRBJ2-3 gives the full variable domain: DTGVSQNPRHKITKRGQNVTFRCDPISEHNRLYWYRQTLGQGPEFLTYFQNEAQLEKSRLLSDRFSAERPKGSFSTLEIQRTEQGDSAMYLCASSSRDRGSTDTQYFGPGTRLTVL.

This clonotype was seen a single time. The genes are TRBV19 and TRBJ1-1; TRBD1 might be the D (5 bases). The CDR3 sequence is 11 residues long. V lost 9 bases to trimming and J lost 2 bases, with 7 bases between them. Looked up from germline, CDR1 is LNHDA and CDR2 is SQIVND (reference sequence). DNA of the CDR3: TGTGCCAGCCAGGGAAACACTGAAGCTTTCTTT. Its protein is CASQGNTEAFF.

This clonotype was observed a handful of times. The rearrangement joins TRBV20-1 to TRBJ1-1; D call uncertain. The ends were cut back, 3 bases at V and 3 bases at J, with 11 bases in the middle. Per the germline V gene, CDR1 is DFQATT and CDR2 is SNEGSKA (reference sequence). The CDR3 runs 13 residues. The CDR3 here is CSASHSADTEAFF. DNA of the CDR3: TGCAGTGCTAGTCATTCGGCGGACACTGAAGCTTTCTTT.

This clonotype was seen only a few times. The V call is TRBV29-1, the J call TRBJ2-1, with 7 bases matching TRBD1. The CDR3 runs to 15 residues. Germline V lookup: CDR1 SQVTM, CDR2 ANQGSEA. V lost 0 bases and J lost 3; bases outside the gene matches: 5. The CDR3 DNA follows: TGCAGCGTTGAAGATCGCAGGGGGAGCTACAATGAGCAGTTCTTC. Protein product: CSVEDRRGSYNEQFF.

This chain uses TRBV7-8 with TRBJ2-2, with D possibly matching TRBD2 (5 bases). Germline CDR1 and CDR2: SGHVS and FQNEAQ. The CDR3 contains 13 residues. Trimming shortened V by 6 bases and J by 7 bases, and 12 bases separated the two germline ends. Here the CDR3 reads CASSTSLLGELFF. The CDR3 DNA follows: TGTGCCAGCAGTACTAGTCTACTCGGGGAGCTGTTTTTT. The full variable domain, rest sourced from reference TRBV7-8 and TRBJ2-2, is GAGVSQSPRYKVAKRGQDVALRCDPISGHVSLFWYQQALGQGPEFLTYFQNEAQLDKSGLPSDRFFAERPEGSVSTLKIQRTQQEDSAVYLCASSTSLLGELFFGEGSRLTVL.

This clonotype came up many times. The chain carries TRBV10-3 and TRBJ2-3; TRBD1 is a possible D gene (6 bases). The germline V gene encodes CDR1 ENHRY and CDR2 SYGVKD. The CDR3 extends over 16 amino acids. The V and J ends lost 3 bases and 4 bases respectively, with 17 bases between them. Here the CDR3 DNA reads TGTGCCATCAGTGACTCAGGGGCGCTGGGTGCAGATACGCAGTATTTT. This sequence encodes CAISDSGALGADTQYF.

V and J are TRBV7-9 and TRBJ2-7, with TRBD1 matching over 9 bases. Germline CDR1 reads SEHNR; CDR2 reads FQNEAQ (reference sequence). V was clipped by 4 bases and J by 6 bases; unmatched bases: 10. This CDR3 is 15 amino acids long. CDR3: CASSSTPGQGGEQYF. In DNA, the CDR3 is TGTGCCAGCAGCTCTACCCCGGGACAGGGAGGCGAGCAGTACTTC.

The rearrangement uses TRBV19 and TRBJ1-5; 8 bases are a match to TRBD1. The CDR3 has 16 residues. The germline CDR1 and CDR2 sequences are LNHDA and SQIVND (reference sequence). J gave up 0 bases and V 7 bases, and 8 bases lay outside the gene matches. For the CDR3, the DNA is TGTGCCAGTATAGAGAGGGACAGGTTTAGCAATCAGCCCCAGCATTTT. This translates into CASIERDRFSNQPQHF.

The V gene is TRBV6-4, the J gene TRBJ2-3, with 11 bases matching TRBD2. The CDR3 is 14 amino acids. CDR1 and CDR2 (germline): MRHNA, SNTAGT. V shed 4 bases, J shed 3 bases, and the junction held 0 bases outside the gene matches. CDR3: CASSGTSGTDTQYF. The CDR3 DNA reads as TGTGCCAGCAGTGGGACTAGCGGGACAGATACGCAGTATTTT.

The chain employs TRBV7-9 and TRBJ1-2, with D unresolved. Trimming took off 5 bases at V and 4 bases at J, with 14 bases between the two ends. This CDR3 is built from 14 residues. Germline CDR1 reads SEHNR; CDR2 reads FQNEAQ (reference sequence). The CDR3 is CASSEIAPFYGYTF. In nucleotides, the CDR3 is TGTGCCAGCAGCGAAATAGCCCCCTTCTATGGCTACACCTTC.

In the case of this clonotype: Its ends do not fully match the called genes, so a read error is possible. The gene calls are TRBV20-1 and TRBJ1-5; D may be TRBD1 (5 bases). This CDR3 spans 16 amino acids. The germline V gene has CDR1 DFQATT and CDR2 SNEGSKA (reference sequence). The chain's CDR3 is CSAFWDGGYSNQSQHF. For the CDR3, the DNA is TGCAGTGCTTTTTGGGACGGAGGATATAGCAATCAGTCCCAGCATTTT.

In its sample, this clonotype was seen a few times. The rearrangement uses TRBV9 and TRBJ1-2, with 10 positions matching TRBD1. This CDR3 spans 15 amino acids. In germline, CDR1 is SGDLS, CDR2 YYNGEE. The trim removed 0 bases at V and 5 bases at J, leaving 4 bases unmatched. The CDR3 loop is CASSVGQGAQYGYTF. DNA of the CDR3: TGTGCCAGCAGCGTAGGACAGGGGGCGCAGTATGGCTACACCTTC.

The chain is built from TRBV20-1 and TRBJ2-1, with D perhaps TRBD1 (6 bases). CDR1 DFQATT and CDR2 SNEGSKA come from the germline V gene (reference sequence). The CDR3 runs 17 residues. Trimming took 0 bases from V and 1 from J, leaving 16 bases between them. The CDR3 spells CSARDFGGLTSYNEQFF. Here the CDR3 DNA reads TGCAGTGCTAGAGATTTTGGGGGCCTCACGTCCTACAATGAGCAGTTCTTC.

This clonotype was picked up a small number of times. The J gene is TRBJ2-7, the V gene TRBV6-5; TRBD1 matches at 7 bases. From germline, CDR1 is MNHEY and CDR2 SVGAGI. The CDR3 extends over 15 amino acids. After removal of 4 bases from V and 5 bases from J, the junction contained 11 bases not matched to a gene. This CDR3 reads CASSSGQVFLDEQYF. The CDR3 DNA reads as TGTGCCAGCAGTTCTGGACAGGTCTTTCTCGACGAGCAGTACTTC.